The 2 T cell receptor beta chains below come from one sample, sequenced in a study of neurological immune-mediated disorders. TCRdb independently ran MiXCR on the 5' RACE reads; one entry per CDR3 protein. The repertoire consists of some 66,000 distinct CDR3 sequences, with under 5% occurring once and the leading ten covering approximately 7%. The material sequenced was PBMCs. The receptor source for this set is a man younger than 40 with multiple sclerosis.

This clonotype was recorded many times. The genes are TRBV11-2 and TRBJ2-1; D remains unclear. V was trimmed by 3 bases and J by 6 bases, leaving 15 bases between them. The germline V gene encodes CDR1 SGHAT and CDR2 FQNNGV. The CDR3 covers 15 residues. The CDR3 spells CASSFLPLVANEQFF. In nucleotides, the CDR3 is TGTGCCAGCAGCTTCCTGCCGCTAGTTGCCAATGAGCAGTTCTTC. The entire variable domain, with the rest obtained from reference TRBV11-2 and TRBJ2-1, is as follows: EAGVAQSPRYKIIEKRQSVAFWCNPISGHATLYWYQQILGQGPKLLIQFQNNGVVDDSQLPKDRFSAERLKGVDSTLKIQPAKLEDSAVYLCASSFLPLVANEQFFGPGTRLTVL.

This clonotype has a count of ten or more. The J gene is TRBJ2-4, the V gene TRBV3-1; possibly TRBD2 for D (5 bases). Trimming cost V 0 bases and J 7 bases, with 13 bases left between them. Germline V gene sequence: CDR1 LGHDT, CDR2 YNNKEL (reference sequence). This CDR3 is built from 15 residues. The CDR3 region is CASSQEEGAGNIQYF. CDR3 nucleotides: TGTGCCAGCAGCCAAGAAGAGGGCGCCGGGAACATTCAGTACTTC.